This T cell receptor beta chain was identified during a study of human T cells and chemical hapten exposure. Study in general: Per-sample variation in TCR yield stemmed mainly from small pooled library volume differences. The study's findings and limits: TCRs whose frequency exceeded 1 in 1000 remained the same following DPC sensitization.

Unique molecular identifiers were linked by the library to individual cDNA molecules. Source study methods: Across samples, TCR counts had a median of about 88,000 and ranged from 23,224 to 690,600. TCRdb passed the RACE reads through MiXCR, listing each CDR3 protein once. TCRdb's processing, not the authors' own work, is the source of the V and J calls. Of over 100,000 distinct CDR3 sequences listed, roughly 9% are singletons. Time point noted: healthy volunteer bleed at 2 weeks. Unfractionated whole blood yielded total RNA. This clonotype was counted between two and nine times. Its specificity is unknown. The V gene's germline CDR1 is DFQATT and CDR2 SNEGSKA (reference sequence). This CDR3 spans 13 amino acids. The germline V and J ends were trimmed by 3 bases and 2 bases, with 11 bases remaining between them.

Sample: whole blood. This clonotype originated in a male donor in good health. Some clones in this sample may be carry-over from other donors' samples. This sequence joins TRBV20-1 and TRBJ2-7; tentatively, D is TRBD1 (6 bases). The CDR3: CSASWTETYEQYF. In nucleotides, the CDR3 is TGCAGTGCTAGTTGGACAGAGACCTACGAGCAGTACTTC.